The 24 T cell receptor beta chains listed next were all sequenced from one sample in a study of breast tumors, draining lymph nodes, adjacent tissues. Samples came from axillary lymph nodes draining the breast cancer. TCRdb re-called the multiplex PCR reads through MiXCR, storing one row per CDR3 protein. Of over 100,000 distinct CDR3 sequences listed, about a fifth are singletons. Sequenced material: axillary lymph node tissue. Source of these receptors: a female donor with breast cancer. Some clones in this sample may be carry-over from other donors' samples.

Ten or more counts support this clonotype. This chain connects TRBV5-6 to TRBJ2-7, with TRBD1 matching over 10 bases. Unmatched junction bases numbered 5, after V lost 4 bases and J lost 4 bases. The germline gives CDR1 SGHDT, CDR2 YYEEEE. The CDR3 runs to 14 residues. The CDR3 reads CASSRDRGLYEQYF. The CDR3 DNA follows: TGTGCCAGCAGCCGGGACAGGGGACTGTACGAGCAGTACTTC.

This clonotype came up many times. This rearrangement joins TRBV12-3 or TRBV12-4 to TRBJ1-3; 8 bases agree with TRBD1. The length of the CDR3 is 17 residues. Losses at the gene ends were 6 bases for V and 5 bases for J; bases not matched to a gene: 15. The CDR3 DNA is TGTGCCAGCAGCACCATGATTACCGACAGGGGAAGAAACACCATATATTTT. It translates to CASSTMITDRGRNTIYF.

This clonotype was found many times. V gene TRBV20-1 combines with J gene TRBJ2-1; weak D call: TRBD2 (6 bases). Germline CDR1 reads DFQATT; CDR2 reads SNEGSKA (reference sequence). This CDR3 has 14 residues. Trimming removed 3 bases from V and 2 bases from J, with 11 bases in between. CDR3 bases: TGCAGTGCTAGGGAGGGCAGAGCCTACAATGAGCAGTTCTTC. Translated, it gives CSAREGRAYNEQFF.

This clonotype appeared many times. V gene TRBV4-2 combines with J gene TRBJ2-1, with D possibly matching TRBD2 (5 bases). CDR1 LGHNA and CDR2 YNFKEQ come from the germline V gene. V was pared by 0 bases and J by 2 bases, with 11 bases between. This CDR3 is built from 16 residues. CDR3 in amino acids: CASSQDLVGAYNEQFF. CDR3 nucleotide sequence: TGTGCCAGCAGCCAAGATTTGGTGGGAGCCTACAATGAGCAGTTCTTC.

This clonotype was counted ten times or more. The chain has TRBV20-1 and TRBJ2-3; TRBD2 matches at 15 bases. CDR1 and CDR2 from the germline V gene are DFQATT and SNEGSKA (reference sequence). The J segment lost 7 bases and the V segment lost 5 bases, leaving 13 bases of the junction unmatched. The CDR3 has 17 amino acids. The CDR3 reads CSAFVAGLAGGGNTQYF. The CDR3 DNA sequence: TGCAGTGCTTTCGTGGCGGGACTAGCGGGAGGAGGAAATACGCAGTATTTT.

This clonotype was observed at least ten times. DNA of the CDR3: TGTGCCAGCAGTTTGGGGGGGCCCAATCAGCCCCAGCATTTT. Translating gives CASSLGGPNQPQHF. The rearrangement uses TRBV27 and TRBJ1-5, with D tentatively TRBD1 (6 bases). Looked up from germline, CDR1 is MNHEY and CDR2 is SMNVEV (reference sequence). V lost 3 bases, J lost 3 bases, and 9 bases lay in between. The CDR3 runs to 14 residues.

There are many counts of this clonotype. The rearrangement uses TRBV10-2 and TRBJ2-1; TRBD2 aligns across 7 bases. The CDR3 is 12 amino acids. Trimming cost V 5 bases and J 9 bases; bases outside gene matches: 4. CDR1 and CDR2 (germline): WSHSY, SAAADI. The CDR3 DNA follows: TGCGCCAGCAGTCGCGGGAGTCCTGAGCAGTTCTTC. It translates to CASSRGSPEQFF.

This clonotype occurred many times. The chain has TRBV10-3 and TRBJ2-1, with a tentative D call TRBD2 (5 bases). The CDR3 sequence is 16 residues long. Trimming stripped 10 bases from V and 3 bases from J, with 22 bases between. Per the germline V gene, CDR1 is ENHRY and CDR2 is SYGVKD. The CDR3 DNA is TGTGCCACCCGCCCTCGGACTGAGCGAGGCTACAATGAGCAGTTCTTC. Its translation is CATRPRTERGYNEQFF.

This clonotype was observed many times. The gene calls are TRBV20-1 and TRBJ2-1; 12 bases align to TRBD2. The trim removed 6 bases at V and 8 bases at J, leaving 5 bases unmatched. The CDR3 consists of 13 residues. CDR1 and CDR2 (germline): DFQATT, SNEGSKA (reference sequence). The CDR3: CSAGTSGWDEQFF. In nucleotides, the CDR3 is TGCAGTGCGGGGACTAGCGGGTGGGATGAGCAGTTCTTC.

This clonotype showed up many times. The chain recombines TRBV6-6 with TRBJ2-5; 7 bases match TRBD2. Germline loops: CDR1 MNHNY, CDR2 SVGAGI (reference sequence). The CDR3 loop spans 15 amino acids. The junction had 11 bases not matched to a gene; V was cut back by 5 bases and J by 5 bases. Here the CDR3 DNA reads TGTGCCAGCAGTCACGGAGGCGGGAGTGTGGAGACCCAGTACTTC. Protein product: CASSHGGGSVETQYF.

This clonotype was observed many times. The CDR3 nucleotides are TGTGCCAGCAGTTATGGGGTAGCGGGAGTCGGGGGCAATGAGCAGTTCTTC. Protein sequence: CASSYGVAGVGGNEQFF. V gene TRBV6-2 or TRBV6-3 combines with J gene TRBJ2-1, with 9 bases lining up with TRBD2. CDR1 is MNHEY, CDR2 SVGEGT, per germline. V dropped 3 bases and J dropped 6; count of bases not matched to a gene: 12. The CDR3 runs 17 residues.

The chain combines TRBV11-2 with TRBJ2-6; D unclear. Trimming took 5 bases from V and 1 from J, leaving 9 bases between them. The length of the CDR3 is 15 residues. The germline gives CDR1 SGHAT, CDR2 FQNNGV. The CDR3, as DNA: TGTGCCAGCAGCAGTGACCCTTCTGGGGCCAACGTCCTGACTTTC. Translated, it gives CASSSDPSGANVLTF.

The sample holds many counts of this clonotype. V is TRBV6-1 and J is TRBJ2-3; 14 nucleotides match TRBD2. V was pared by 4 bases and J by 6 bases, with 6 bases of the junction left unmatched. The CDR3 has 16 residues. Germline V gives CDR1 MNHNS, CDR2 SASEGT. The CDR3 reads CASSVTGTSGSDTQYF. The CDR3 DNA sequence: TGTGCCAGCAGTGTCACCGGGACTAGCGGGAGCGATACGCAGTATTTT.

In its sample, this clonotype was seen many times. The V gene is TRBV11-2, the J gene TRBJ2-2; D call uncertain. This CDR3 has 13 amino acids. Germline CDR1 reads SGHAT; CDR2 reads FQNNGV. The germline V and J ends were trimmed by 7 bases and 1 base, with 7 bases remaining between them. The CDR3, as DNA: TGTGCCAGCAACCGTAGGAACACCGGGGAGCTGTTTTTT. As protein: CASNRRNTGELFF.

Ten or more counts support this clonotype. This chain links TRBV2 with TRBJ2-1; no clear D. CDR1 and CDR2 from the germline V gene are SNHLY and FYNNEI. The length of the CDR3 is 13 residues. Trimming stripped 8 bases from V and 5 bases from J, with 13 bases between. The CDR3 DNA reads TGTGCCAGCGGGGAACCATTCAACAATGAGCAGTTCTTC. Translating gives CASGEPFNNEQFF. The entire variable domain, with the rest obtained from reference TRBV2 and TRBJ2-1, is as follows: EPEVTQTPSHQVTQMGQEVILRCVPISNHLYFYWYRQILGQKVEFLVSFYNNEISEKSEIFDDQFSVERPDGSNFTLKIRSTKLEDSAMYFCASGEPFNNEQFFGPGTRLTVL.

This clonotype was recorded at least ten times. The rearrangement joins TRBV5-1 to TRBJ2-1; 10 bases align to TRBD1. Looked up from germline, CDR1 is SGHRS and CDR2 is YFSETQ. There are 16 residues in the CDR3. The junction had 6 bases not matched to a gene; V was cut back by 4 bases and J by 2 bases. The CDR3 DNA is TGCGCCAGCAGCCCCCAGACAGGGGGCCCCTACAATGAGCAGTTCTTC. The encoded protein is CASSPQTGGPYNEQFF.

CDR3 in amino acids: CASSLTSGSNTGELFF. CDR3 DNA: TGTGCCAGCAGCCTAACTAGCGGGAGTAACACCGGGGAGCTGTTTTTT. The chain recombines TRBV6-2 or TRBV6-3 with TRBJ2-2, with 11 bases lining up with TRBD2. The junction had 5 bases not matched to a gene; V was cut back by 6 bases and J by 2 bases. CDR1 is MNHEY, CDR2 SVGEGT, per germline. The CDR3 is made up of 16 amino acids.

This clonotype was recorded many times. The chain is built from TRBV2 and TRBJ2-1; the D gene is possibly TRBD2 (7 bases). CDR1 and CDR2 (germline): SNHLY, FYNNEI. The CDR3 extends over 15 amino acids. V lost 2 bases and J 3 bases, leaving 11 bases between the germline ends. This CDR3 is CASSERGGVYNEQFF. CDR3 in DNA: TGTGCCAGCAGTGAAAGGGGGGGAGTCTACAATGAGCAGTTCTTC.

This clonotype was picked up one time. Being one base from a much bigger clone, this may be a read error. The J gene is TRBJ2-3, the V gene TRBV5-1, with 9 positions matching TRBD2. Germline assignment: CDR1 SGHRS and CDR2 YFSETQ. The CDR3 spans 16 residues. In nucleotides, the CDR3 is TGTGCCAGCAGCTTAGGGCCTAGCGGGGACGCAGATACGCAGTATTTT. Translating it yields CASSLGPSGDADTQYF.

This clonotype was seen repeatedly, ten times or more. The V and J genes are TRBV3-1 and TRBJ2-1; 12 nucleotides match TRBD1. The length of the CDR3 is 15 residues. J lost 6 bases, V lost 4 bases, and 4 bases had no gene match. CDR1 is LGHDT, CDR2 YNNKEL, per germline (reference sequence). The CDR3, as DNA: TGTGCCAGCAGCCGTCCGGGACAGGGGGCCAATGAGCAGTTCTTC. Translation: CASSRPGQGANEQFF.

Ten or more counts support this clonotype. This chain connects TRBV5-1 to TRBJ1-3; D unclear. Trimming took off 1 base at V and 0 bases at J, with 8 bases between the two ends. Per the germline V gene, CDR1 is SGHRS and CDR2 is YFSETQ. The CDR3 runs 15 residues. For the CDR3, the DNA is TGCGCCAGCAGCTTGCAGACTATCTCTGGAAACACCATATATTTT. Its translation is CASSLQTISGNTIYF.

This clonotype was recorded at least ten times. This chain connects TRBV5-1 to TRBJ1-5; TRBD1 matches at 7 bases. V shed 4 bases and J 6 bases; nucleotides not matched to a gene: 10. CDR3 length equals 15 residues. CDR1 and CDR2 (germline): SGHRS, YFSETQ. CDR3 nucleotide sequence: TGCGCCAGCAGCCCCGGAGGGGGCGCCGGTCAGCCCCAGCATTTT. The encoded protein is CASSPGGGAGQPQHF.

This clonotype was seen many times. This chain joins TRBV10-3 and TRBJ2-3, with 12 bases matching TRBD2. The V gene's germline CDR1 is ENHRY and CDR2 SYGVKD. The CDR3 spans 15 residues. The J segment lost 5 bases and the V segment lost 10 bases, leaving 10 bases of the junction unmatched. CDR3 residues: CASGLAGNREDTQYF. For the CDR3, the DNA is TGTGCCAGTGGACTAGCGGGAAACAGGGAAGATACGCAGTATTTT.

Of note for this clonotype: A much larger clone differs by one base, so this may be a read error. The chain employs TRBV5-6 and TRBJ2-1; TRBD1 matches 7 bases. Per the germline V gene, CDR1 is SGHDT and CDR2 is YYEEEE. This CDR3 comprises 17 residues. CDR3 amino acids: CASSLGGVRGSYNEQLF. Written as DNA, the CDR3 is TGTGCCAGCAGCTTGGGAGGCGTCAGGGGGTCCTACAATGAGCAGCTCTTC.